This T cell receptor beta chain originates from a study of cytomegalovirus exposure and HLA in healthy donors. PCR involved 60 Vbeta and 13 Jbeta primers. Profiling relied on immunoSEQ multiplex PCR, and the TCRdb table lists in-frame clones only, not all of them. The table lists about 120,000 clones, approximately 72% of them singletons, with 8% to 8.5% in the top ten. From germline, CDR1 is SGHRS and CDR2 YFSETQ. V lost 0 bases to trimming and J lost 5 bases, with 11 bases between them. The CDR3 spans 14 residues. The V call is TRBV5-1, the J call TRBJ2-5; possibly TRBD2 for D (5 bases). The clonotype originates from a woman aged 40-49 years in good health and CMV-seropositive. Sequences were obtained from PBMCs. The CDR3 here is CASSLGASRETQYF. CDR3 nucleotide sequence: TGCGCCAGCAGCTTGGGGGCTAGCAGGGAGACCCAGTACTTC.